This T cell receptor beta chain was sequenced for a study of T cell responses to AZD1222 COVID-19 vaccine. The CDR3 totals 13 residues. CDR1 and CDR2 from the germline V gene are SGDLS and YYNGEE. This clone was observed a handful of times. Its antigen is not identified. At one end the junction does not follow the germline gene, possibly because of a read error. Timing groups of about 4 and about 12 weeks for second doses were pooled. This table comes from immunoSEQ multiplex PCR, and its TCRdb copy is limited to in-frame clones, with some not included. Of around 80,000 clones listed, 80% to 90% were seen once; the top ten hold 10%. Whole-study results and caveats: Donors were mostly white British, more females; clonal diversity possibly underestimated. Once two AZD1222 doses were given, Spike-specific TCR breadth and depth went up. Close to half of all spike-specific TCRs reportedly target regions of the variants that are unmutated.

This specimen consisted of peripheral blood, obtained 28 days after the second AZD1222 dose. This sequence was found in an adult who received the AZD1222 COVID-19 vaccine. The rearrangement uses TRBV9 and TRBJ2-7; TRBD2 agrees at 8 bases. In DNA, the CDR3 is TGTGCCAGCAGTGTAGCGGGGTCTAACGAGCAGTACTTC. Protein sequence: CASSVAGSNEQYF.